The 25 T cell receptor beta chains below were found in one sample sequenced in a study of blood T cell repertoires in COVID-19 (dated by TCRdb to 2018 to 2020). Library method: the immunoSEQ multiplex PCR assay. TCRdb limited this immuneACCESS table to in-frame rearrangements with V and J called. A share of clones is missing; checked studies link under half to unresolved V genes, and the rest is unexplained. The sample table lists roughly 200,000 clones, 85% of them with a count of one. The ten largest clones take up 4.9% of the sample. The sequencing input was peripheral blood. The source of these receptors is a woman aged 80 or over with acute or convalescent COVID-19.

The chain is built from TRBV4-1 and TRBJ2-7, with 12 bases matching TRBD1. Germline V gene lookup returns CDR1 MGHRA and CDR2 YSYEKL. Germline trimming cut 5 bases from V and 6 bases from J; bases unmatched to any gene: 5. The CDR3 sequence is 14 residues long. CDR3 coding DNA: TGCGCCAGCAGCTTGGGACAGGGGGCTGTCGAGCAGTACTTC. It specifies CASSLGQGAVEQYF.

This chain links TRBV18 with TRBJ2-3; TRBD1 aligns across 10 bases. V shed 3 bases, J shed 1 base, and the junction held 7 bases outside the gene matches. This CDR3 region has 17 residues. The germline CDR1 and CDR2 sequences are KGHSH and LQKENI. The CDR3 reads CASSPRQGAIGTDTQYF. The CDR3, as DNA: TGTGCCAGCTCACCTCGACAGGGGGCCATTGGCACAGATACGCAGTATTTT.

The chain carries TRBV5-1 and TRBJ1-6; D remains ambiguous. V lost 1 base, J lost 9 bases, and 17 bases lay in between. The CDR3 totals 16 residues. Germline assignment: CDR1 SGHRS and CDR2 YFSETQ. CDR3: CASSLLGFGDTSPLHF. As DNA, the CDR3 is TGCGCCAGCAGCTTGCTGGGGTTCGGGGATACTTCACCCCTCCACTTT.

The chain has TRBV3-1 (or the pseudogene TRBV3-2) and TRBJ1-2; 9 bases agree with TRBD1. The CDR3 has 15 residues. V dropped 4 bases and J dropped 2; count of bases not matched to a gene: 5. CDR1 and CDR2 from the germline V gene are LGHDT and YNNKEL (reference sequence). CDR3 region: CASSPRDRVNYGYTF. Written as DNA, the CDR3 is TGTGCCAGCAGCCCAAGGGACAGGGTAAACTATGGCTACACCTTC.

The genes are TRBV4-1 and TRBJ1-5; D is unresolved. CDR3 length: 15 residues. CDR1 and CDR2 (germline): MGHRA, YSYEKL. With 1 base removed from V and 6 bases from J, the gap between germline ends came to 13 bases. Here the CDR3 reads CASSQGGGAGQPQHF. In DNA, the CDR3 is TGCGCCAGCAGCCAAGGGGGTGGCGCGGGTCAGCCCCAGCATTTT.

This clone was observed a few times. The same CDR3 is also encoded by other DNA sequences in this sample. This chain joins TRBV4-3 and TRBJ1-2; tentative D call: TRBD1 (5 bases). In germline, CDR1 is LGHNA, CDR2 YSLEER. The CDR3 loop spans 15 amino acids. The germline V and J ends were trimmed by 0 bases and 2 bases, with 10 bases remaining between them. CDR3 DNA sequence: TGCGCCAGCAGCCAAGACGTAACAGGAAACTATGGCTACACCTTC. It is translated as CASSQDVTGNYGYTF.

J is TRBJ1-4 and V is TRBV29-1; tentatively, D is TRBD1 (5 bases). The V end lost 4 bases, the J end lost 8 bases, and 17 bases lay between the germline ends. Germline V CDR1 and CDR2: SQVTM, ANQGSEA. The CDR3 extends over 14 amino acids. The CDR3 region has the DNA TGCAGCGTTGTCGACAGCACCTTTGGGGAAAAACTGTTTTTT. Residues: CSVVDSTFGEKLFF.

The J gene is TRBJ2-7, the V gene TRBV13, with D unresolved. Germline V gene data show CDR1 as PRHDT and CDR2 as FYEKMQ (reference sequence). The CDR3 spans 14 residues. Trimming pared 5 bases from V and 3 bases from J, leaving 14 bases between. The CDR3 DNA reads TGTGCCAGCAGCCTCGGAGTCGCCTACTACGAGCAGTACTTC. This codes for CASSLGVAYYEQYF. Filled out from reference TRBV13 and TRBJ2-7, the complete variable domain reads AAGVIQSPRHLIKEKRETATLKCYPIPRHDTVYWYQQGPGQDPQFLISFYEKMQSDKGSIPDRFSAQQFSDYHSELNMSSLELGDSALYFCASSLGVAYYEQYFGPGTRLTVT.

This chain connects TRBV7-2 to TRBJ1-5; 9 bases align to TRBD1. The CDR3 extends over 16 amino acids. CDR1 is SGHTA and CDR2 is FQGNSA in the germline V gene. J lost 6 bases, V lost 4 bases, and 10 bases had no gene match. DNA for the CDR3: TGTGCCAGCAGCTCAGGCCCCGGGACAGGGTCTCAGCCCCAGCATTTT. Its protein is CASSSGPGTGSQPQHF.

J is TRBJ1-5 and V is TRBV18; perhaps TRBD1 as D (5 bases). Germline V gene data show CDR1 as KGHSH and CDR2 as LQKENI. The CDR3 consists of 14 residues. V lost 3 bases and J 7 bases, leaving 13 bases between the germline ends. CDR3 amino acids: CASSPSGLRQPQHF. Here the CDR3 DNA reads TGTGCCAGCTCACCCTCAGGGCTCCGGCAGCCCCAGCATTTT.

This rearrangement joins TRBV6-5 to TRBJ1-6; D might be TRBD1 (5 bases). V was trimmed by 2 bases and J by 6 bases, leaving 11 bases between them. The CDR3 contains 15 residues. Germline CDR1 MNHEY, CDR2 SVGAGI. CDR3 bases: TGTGCCAGCAGTTACCAAGGGGCAGCTAATTCACCCCTCCACTTT. Its protein is CASSYQGAANSPLHF.

The chain couples TRBV6-1 to TRBJ1-2, with 7 positions matching TRBD1. In germline, CDR1 is MNHNS, CDR2 SASEGT. The CDR3 totals 14 residues. With V trimmed by 1 base and J by 4 bases, 3 bases remained unmatched. Here the CDR3 DNA reads TGTGCCAGCAGTGAAGGGACAGGTCGCTATGGCTACACCTTC. Protein: CASSEGTGRYGYTF.

There are a few counts of this clone. The rearrangement uses TRBV16 and TRBJ1-1; D remains unclear. The CDR3 is made up of 13 amino acids. The V end lost 1 base, the J end lost 8 bases, and 11 bases lay between the germline ends. In germline, CDR1 is KGHSY, CDR2 FQNENV. The CDR3 sequence is CASSQFGRGEAFF. The CDR3 region has the DNA TGTGCCAGCAGCCAATTCGGCAGAGGGGAAGCTTTCTTT.

The CDR3 reads CASSTGGETQYF. CDR3 coding DNA: TGTGCCAGCAGTACGGGGGGTGAGACCCAGTACTTC. The rearrangement links TRBV28 to TRBJ2-5, with 7 bases matching TRBD2. Germline CDR1 MDHEN, CDR2 SYDVKM. The J segment lost 5 bases and the V segment lost 5 bases, leaving 2 bases of the junction unmatched. This CDR3 is built from 12 residues.

V is TRBV28 and J is TRBJ2-1, with 10 bases that match TRBD1. Germline CDR1 MDHEN, CDR2 SYDVKM. The CDR3 is made up of 13 amino acids. Trimming took 6 bases from V and 9 from J; bases not matched to a gene: 5. The CDR3 DNA sequence: TGTGCCAGCAGATGGACAGGGGGGACTGAGCAGTTCTTC. The encoded protein is CASRWTGGTEQFF.

This chain uses TRBV7-8 with TRBJ2-1; 9 bases match TRBD2. The CDR3 runs 16 residues. Germline values: CDR1 SGHVS, CDR2 FQNEAQ. The V and J ends lost 5 bases and 0 bases, in that order; junction bases with no gene match: 5. The CDR3 here is CASSLFSGSSYNEQFF. The CDR3 bases are TGTGCCAGCAGCCTATTTAGCGGGAGCTCCTACAATGAGCAGTTCTTC.

The chain combines TRBV19 with TRBJ2-3; D perhaps matches TRBD2 (6 bases). The germline V gene has CDR1 LNHDA and CDR2 SQIVND (reference sequence). The CDR3 runs 14 residues. Trimming cost V 7 bases and J 0 bases, with 11 bases left between them. The CDR3 sequence is CASTQRASTDTQYF. CDR3 sequence (DNA): TGTGCCAGTACCCAGCGGGCGAGCACAGATACGCAGTATTTT.

This clone showed up just a few times. The chain carries TRBV19 and TRBJ1-5, with 7 bases that match TRBD1. V was clipped by 7 bases and J by 5 bases; unmatched bases: 5. Germline V gene data show CDR1 as LNHDA and CDR2 as SQIVND (reference sequence). CDR3 length: 13 residues. The CDR3 loop is CASTGTVYQPQHF. The CDR3 region has the DNA TGTGCCAGTACCGGGACAGTATATCAGCCCCAGCATTTT.

This clone was observed a few times. The chain employs TRBV7-2 and TRBJ1-2, with 9 positions matching TRBD1. This CDR3 is 16 amino acids long. J lost 4 bases, V lost 2 bases, and 8 bases had no gene match. Germline V gives CDR1 SGHTA, CDR2 FQGNSA. CDR3 amino acids: CASSLSTGGRGYGYTF. The CDR3 DNA sequence: TGTGCCAGCAGCTTATCTACAGGGGGCAGGGGCTATGGCTACACCTTC. The variable domain in full, with the rest retrieved from reference TRBV7-2 and TRBJ1-2, is GAGVSQSPSNKVTEKGKDVELRCDPISGHTALYWYRQSLGQGLEFLIYFQGNSAPDKSGLPSDRFSAERTGGSVSTLTIQRTQQEDSAVYLCASSLSTGGRGYGYTFGSGTRLTVV.

The genes are TRBV27 and TRBJ2-7; 10 bases line up with TRBD2. The CDR3 loop spans 17 amino acids. Germline V gene sequence: CDR1 MNHEY, CDR2 SMNVEV (reference sequence). The V and J ends lost 6 bases and 1 base, in that order; junction bases with no gene match: 12. CDR3 in amino acids: CASSPGSGRAGSYEQYF. The CDR3 DNA reads as TGTGCCAGCAGCCCGGGGAGCGGGAGGGCCGGATCCTACGAGCAGTACTTC.

V and J are TRBV3-1 (or the pseudogene TRBV3-2) and TRBJ2-5, with D perhaps matching TRBD1 (6 bases). The CDR3 covers 12 residues. Between the trimmed V and J ends, which lost 2 bases and 9 bases, there was a span of 10 bases. CDR1 and CDR2 from the germline V gene are LGHDT and YNNKEL (reference sequence). The CDR3 region is CASSQTRGSQYF. The CDR3 region has the DNA TGTGCCAGCAGCCAAACTAGGGGGTCCCAGTACTTC.

The chain recombines TRBV18 with TRBJ2-1, with 11 bases aligning to TRBD2. The length of the CDR3 is 19 residues. The germline V gene has CDR1 KGHSH and CDR2 LQKENI. With V trimmed by 6 bases and J by 0 bases, 13 bases remained unmatched. The CDR3 loop reads CASSPLAGGQINSYNEQFF. The CDR3 region has the DNA TGTGCCAGCTCGCCCCTAGCGGGAGGCCAGATTAACTCCTACAATGAGCAGTTCTTC.

V is TRBV24-1 and J is TRBJ2-3, with D maybe TRBD1 (5 bases). This CDR3 has 17 amino acids. Germline-derived CDR1 and CDR2 are KGHDR and SFDVKD. V shed 1 base and J shed 1 base, with 14 bases lying between them. In DNA, the CDR3 is TGTGCCACCAGTGATTTCCGGTCAGGGTCAGGCACAGATACGCAGTATTTT. Protein sequence: CATSDFRSGSGTDTQYF.

The chain employs TRBV28 and TRBJ2-7, with 9 bases fitting TRBD2. The CDR3 is 15 residues long. Trimming took 6 bases from V and 3 from J; bases not matched to a gene: 9. CDR1 and CDR2 from the germline V gene are MDHEN and SYDVKM. The DNA for the CDR3 is TGTGCCAGCAGCCCAAGCGGGAGGACCTACTACGAGCAGTACTTC. Protein: CASSPSGRTYYEQYF. The whole variable domain, remainder taken from reference TRBV28 and TRBJ2-7, is DVKVTQSSRYLVKRTGEKVFLECVQDMDHENMFWYRQDPGLGLRLIYFSYDVKMKEKGDIPEGYSVSREKKERFSLILESASTNQTSMYLCASSPSGRTYYEQYFGPGTRLTVT.

The V call is TRBV3-1 (or the pseudogene TRBV3-2), the J call TRBJ1-1; 7 bases are a match to TRBD1. J gave up 4 bases and V 4 bases, and 9 bases lay outside the gene matches. Germline V gene lookup returns CDR1 LGHDT and CDR2 YNNKEL (reference sequence). The CDR3 spans 15 residues. The CDR3 sequence is CASSLWDRPSTEAFF. The CDR3 DNA is TGTGCCAGCAGCCTCTGGGACAGACCCTCCACTGAAGCTTTCTTT.